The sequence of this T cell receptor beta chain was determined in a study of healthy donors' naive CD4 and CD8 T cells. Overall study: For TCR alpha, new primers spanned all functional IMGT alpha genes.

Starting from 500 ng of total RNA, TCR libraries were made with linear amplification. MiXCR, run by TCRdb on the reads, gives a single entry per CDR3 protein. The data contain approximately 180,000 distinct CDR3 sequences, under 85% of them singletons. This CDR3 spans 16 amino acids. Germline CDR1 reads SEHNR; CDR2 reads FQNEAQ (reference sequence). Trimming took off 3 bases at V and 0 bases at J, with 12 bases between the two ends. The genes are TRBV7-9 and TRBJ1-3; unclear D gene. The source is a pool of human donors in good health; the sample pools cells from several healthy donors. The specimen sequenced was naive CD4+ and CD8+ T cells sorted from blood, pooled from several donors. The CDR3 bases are TGTGCCAGCAGCTTCAACCTCGCTATCTCTGGAAACACCATATATTTT. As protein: CASSFNLAISGNTIYF.